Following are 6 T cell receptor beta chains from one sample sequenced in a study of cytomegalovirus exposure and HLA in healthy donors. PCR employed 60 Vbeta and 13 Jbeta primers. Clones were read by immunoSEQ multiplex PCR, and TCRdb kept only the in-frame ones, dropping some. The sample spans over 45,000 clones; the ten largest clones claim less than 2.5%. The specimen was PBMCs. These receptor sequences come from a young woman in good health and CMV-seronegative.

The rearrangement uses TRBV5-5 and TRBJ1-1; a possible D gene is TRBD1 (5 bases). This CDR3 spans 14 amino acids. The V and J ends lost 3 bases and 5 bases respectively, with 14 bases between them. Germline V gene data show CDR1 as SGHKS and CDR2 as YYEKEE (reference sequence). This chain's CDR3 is CASSYLAGRTEAFF. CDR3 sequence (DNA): TGTGCCAGCAGCTATCTGGCGGGGCGAACTGAAGCTTTCTTT.

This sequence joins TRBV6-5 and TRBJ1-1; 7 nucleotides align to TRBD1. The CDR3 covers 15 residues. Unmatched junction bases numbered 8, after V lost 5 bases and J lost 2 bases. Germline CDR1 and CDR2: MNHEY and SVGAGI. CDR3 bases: TGTGCCAGCAGTAGCTGGGACAGACCTAACACTGAAGCTTTCTTT. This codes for CASSSWDRPNTEAFF.

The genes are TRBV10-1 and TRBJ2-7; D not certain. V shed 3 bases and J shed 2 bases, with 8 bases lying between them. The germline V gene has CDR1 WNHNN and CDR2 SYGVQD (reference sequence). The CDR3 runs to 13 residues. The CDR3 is CASSDGSAYEQYF. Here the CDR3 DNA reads TGCGCCAGCAGTGACGGCAGCGCCTACGAGCAGTACTTC.

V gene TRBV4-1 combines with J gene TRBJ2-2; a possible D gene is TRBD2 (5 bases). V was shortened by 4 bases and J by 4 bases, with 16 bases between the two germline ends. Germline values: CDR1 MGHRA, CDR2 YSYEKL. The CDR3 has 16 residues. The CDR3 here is CASSPPVGVRTGELFF. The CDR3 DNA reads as TGCGCCAGCAGCCCCCCAGTCGGGGTTCGCACCGGGGAGCTGTTTTTT.

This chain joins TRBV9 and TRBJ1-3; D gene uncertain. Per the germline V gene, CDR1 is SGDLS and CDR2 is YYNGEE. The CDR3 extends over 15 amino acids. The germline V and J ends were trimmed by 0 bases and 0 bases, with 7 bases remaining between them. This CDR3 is CASSVGAGSGNTIYF. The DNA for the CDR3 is TGTGCCAGCAGCGTAGGGGCGGGCTCTGGAAACACCATATATTTT. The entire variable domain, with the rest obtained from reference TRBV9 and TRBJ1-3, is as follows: DSGVTQTPKHLITATGQRVTLRCSPRSGDLSVYWYQQSLDQGLQFLIQYYNGEERAKGNILERFSAQQFPDLHSELNLSSLELGDSALYFCASSVGAGSGNTIYFGEGSWLTVV.

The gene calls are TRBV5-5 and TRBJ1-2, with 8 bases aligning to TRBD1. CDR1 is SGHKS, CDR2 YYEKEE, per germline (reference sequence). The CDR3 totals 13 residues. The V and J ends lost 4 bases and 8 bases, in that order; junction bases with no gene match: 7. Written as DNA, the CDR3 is TGTGCCAGCAGCCGCGGGACAGGAGGAGGCTACACCTTC. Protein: CASSRGTGGGYTF. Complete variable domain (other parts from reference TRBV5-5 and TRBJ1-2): DAGVTQSPTHLIKTRGQQVTLRCSPISGHKSVSWYQQVLGQGPQFIFQYYEKEERGRGNFPDRFSARQFPNYSSELNVNALLLGDSALYLCASSRGTGGGYTFGSGTRLTVV.